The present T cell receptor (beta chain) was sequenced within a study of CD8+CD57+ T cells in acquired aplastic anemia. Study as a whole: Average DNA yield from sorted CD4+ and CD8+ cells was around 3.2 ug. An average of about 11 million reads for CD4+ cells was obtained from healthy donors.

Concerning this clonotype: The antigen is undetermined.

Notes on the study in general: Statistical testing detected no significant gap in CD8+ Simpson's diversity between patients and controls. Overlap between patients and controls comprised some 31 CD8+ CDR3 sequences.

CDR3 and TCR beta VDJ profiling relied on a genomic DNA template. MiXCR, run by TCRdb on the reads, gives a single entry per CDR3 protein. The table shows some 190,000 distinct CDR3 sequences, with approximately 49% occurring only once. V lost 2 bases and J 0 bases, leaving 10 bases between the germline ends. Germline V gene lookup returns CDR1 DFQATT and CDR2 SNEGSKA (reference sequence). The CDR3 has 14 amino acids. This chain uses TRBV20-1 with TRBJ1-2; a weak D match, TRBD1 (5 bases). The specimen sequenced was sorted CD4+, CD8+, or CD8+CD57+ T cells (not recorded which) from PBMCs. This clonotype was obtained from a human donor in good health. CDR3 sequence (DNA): TGCAGTGCTAGACAGGGAGTGACTAACTATGGCTACACCTTC. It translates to CSARQGVTNYGYTF.